Reported below is one T cell receptor beta chain. Each CDR3 protein is one row after TCRdb ran MiXCR on the RT-PCR reads. The sample holds about 960,000 distinct CDR3 sequences, approximately 19% seen once. The data stem from a study of patients and donors after allogeneic stem cell transplantation. CDR1 and CDR2 (germline): SQVTM, ANQGSEA. The CDR3 spans 15 residues. Trimming cost V 4 bases and J 1 base, with 16 bases left between them. Sample: blood, either unsorted or a sorted T cell fraction (not recorded which). The V and J genes are TRBV29-1 and TRBJ1-1; D perhaps matches TRBD1 (5 bases). The TCR was taken from a human donor who was either an allogeneic HSCT recipient or a stem cell or donor lymphocyte infusion donor (not recorded which). It is not recorded whose cells these are; they may come from a transplant donor. Written as DNA, the CDR3 is TGCAGCGTTGGTGGCTGGGACCCCCAGAACACTGAAGCTTTCTTT. Amino acid sequence: CSVGGWDPQNTEAFF.